Listed below are T cell receptor beta chains from one sample, sequenced in a study of blood T cell repertoires in COVID-19. Data came from immunoSEQ multiplex PCR; TCRdb stores just in-frame clones and leaves some out. The sample carries about 270,000 clones, less than 90% recorded once. The sample consisted of PBMCs or T cells enriched from blood (not recorded which). Receptors were obtained from a woman in her forties or fifties who had recovered from COVID-19. Both conserved end residues are part of each CDR3.

cdr3_length: 11; v_call: TRBV2; cdr3_aa: CASSVRQGNTF
cdr3_length: 20; v_call: TRBV6-2/TRBV6-3; cdr3_aa: CASSYPRAEGAHPGANVLTF
cdr3_length: 17; v_call: TRBV18; cdr3_aa: CASSPRGMEGSGNTIYF
cdr3_length: 13; v_call: TRBV28; cdr3_aa: CASSLRNTGELFF
cdr3_length: 12; v_call: TRBV28; cdr3_aa: CASRYRALGYTF
cdr3_length: 13; v_call: TRBV9; cdr3_aa: CASSEGQLYGYTF
cdr3_length: 13; v_call: TRBV29-1; cdr3_aa: CSVDDRGNTEAFF
cdr3_length: 11; v_call: TRBV19; cdr3_aa: CASSTGGGLHF
cdr3_length: 15; v_call: TRBV2; cdr3_aa: CASSRSTVGGNEQFF
cdr3_length: 14; v_call: TRBV5-8; cdr3_aa: CASSLDRLGTEAFF
cdr3_length: 16; v_call: TRBV7-9; cdr3_aa: CASSPGTSGRVDEQFF
cdr3_length: 14; v_call: TRBV5-5; cdr3_aa: CASSMGQSNTEAFF
cdr3_length: 15; v_call: TRBV7-2; cdr3_aa: CASSGTGTANSPLHF
cdr3_length: 15; v_call: TRBV4-3; cdr3_aa: CASSQELGPYNEQFF
cdr3_length: 13; v_call: TRBV11-2; cdr3_aa: CASSQFESQPQHF
cdr3_length: 14; v_call: TRBV6-5; cdr3_aa: CASSLQGMNTEAFF
cdr3_length: 15; v_call: TRBV9; cdr3_aa: CASSITGRDTGELFF
cdr3_length: 12; v_call: TRBV2; cdr3_aa: CASKTGTSPLHF
cdr3_length: 11; v_call: TRBV20-1; cdr3_aa: CSASGGYEQYF
cdr3_length: 14; v_call: TRBV19; cdr3_aa: CASSISPKNYGYTF
cdr3_length: 16; v_call: TRBV11-2; cdr3_aa: CASSSPRGRGTDTQYF
cdr3_length: 12; v_call: TRBV2; cdr3_aa: CASSESGNGYTF
cdr3_length: 16; v_call: TRBV24-1; cdr3_aa: CATHPRGGNSNQPQHF
cdr3_length: 14; v_call: TRBV29-1; cdr3_aa: CSVEDRGGTTEAFF
cdr3_length: 15; v_call: TRBV2; cdr3_aa: CASRPEQGRNTEAFF
cdr3_length: 14; v_call: TRBV28; cdr3_aa: CAGHPSGRSGELFF
cdr3_length: 10; v_call: TRBV2; cdr3_aa: CASSQKTQYF
cdr3_length: 15; v_call: TRBV10-3; cdr3_aa: CAISESPREGQPQHF
cdr3_length: 17; v_call: TRBV7-2; cdr3_aa: CASSGNDRGSGFETQYF
cdr3_length: 15; v_call: TRBV7-9; cdr3_aa: CASSFYRDNQETQYF
cdr3_length: 16; v_call: TRBV4-3; cdr3_aa: CASSQDFGGKPYEQYF
cdr3_length: 15; v_call: TRBV28; cdr3_aa: CASSLILSGIGGYTF
cdr3_length: 15; v_call: TRBV19; cdr3_aa: CASSPLPGQGWTQYF
cdr3_length: 14; v_call: TRBV7-9; cdr3_aa: CASSPRTSYNEQFF
cdr3_length: 13; v_call: TRBV2; cdr3_aa: CASSGSGNQPQHF
cdr3_length: 15; v_call: TRBV7-2; cdr3_aa: CASSSLRLAQETQYF
cdr3_length: 15; v_call: TRBV7-7; cdr3_aa: CASSLGPGGVETQYF
cdr3_length: 14; v_call: TRBV6-2/TRBV6-3; cdr3_aa: CASSSKQSTGELFF
cdr3_length: 17; v_call: TRBV30; cdr3_aa: CAWSPDRGRMYNSPLHF
cdr3_length: 14; v_call: TRBV19; cdr3_aa: CASRRPGLNTEAFF
cdr3_length: 15; v_call: TRBV6-5; cdr3_aa: CASSPGDRGWQPQHF
cdr3_length: 17; v_call: TRBV27; cdr3_aa: CASRLALAGGGWDEQFF
cdr3_length: 15; v_call: TRBV9; cdr3_aa: CASSAGTGVGETQYF
cdr3_length: 15; v_call: TRBV13; cdr3_aa: CASSPWDRGGTEAFF
cdr3_length: 15; v_call: TRBV4-2; cdr3_aa: CASSLDRGSNQPQHF
cdr3_length: 13; v_call: TRBV27; cdr3_aa: CASSSHQGYTQYF
cdr3_length: 16; v_call: TRBV5-1; cdr3_aa: CASSPGQGSGANVLTF
cdr3_length: 12; v_call: TRBV12-3/TRBV12-4; cdr3_aa: CASSFYTGELFF
cdr3_length: 14; v_call: TRBV28; cdr3_aa: CASSLRDRGHEQYF
cdr3_length: 14; v_call: TRBV28; cdr3_aa: CASTLGGSTDTQYF
cdr3_length: 14; v_call: TRBV10-3; cdr3_aa: CAIRGDSQNSPLHF
cdr3_length: 15; v_call: TRBV9; cdr3_aa: CASSVGIAGMYEQYF
cdr3_length: 13; v_call: TRBV7-2; cdr3_aa: CASSSPVTETQYF
cdr3_length: 12; v_call: TRBV19; cdr3_aa: CASGNRGFGYTF